This TCR beta chain was sequenced during a study of blood T cell repertoires in COVID-19. Authors' analysis steps: Reference gene primer amplification gave estimated nucleated cell counts. Assay used: immunoSEQ multiplex PCR; TCRdb lists only in-frame clones, some missing. V, J and clone size are taken as reported in that table, and D and trimming were inferred from the DNA itself. The sample contains roughly 240,000 clones, approximately 86% of which appear only once. The V gene end was trimmed by 5 bases and the J gene end by 5 bases; junction bases not matched to a gene: 14. The germline CDR1 and CDR2 sequences are SGHTA and FQGNSA. This CDR3 contains 17 residues.

Sequencing was carried out using PBMCs or T cells enriched from blood (not recorded which). The chain employs TRBV7-2 and TRBJ2-5, with 10 bases matching TRBD2. This receptor was obtained from a woman between 25 and 40 years old with acute COVID-19. CDR3 sequence reads: CASSAGRKLAGRETQYF. DNA of the CDR3: TGTGCCAGCAGCGCAGGCCGTAAACTAGCGGGGCGGGAGACCCAGTACTTC.